This T cell receptor beta chain was sequenced during a study of T cell repertoires in cytomegalovirus infection. Study overall: Public TCR beta signatures were indicative of both CMV infection and a matching HLA type. General study results and limits: Ex vivo responses were dominated by HLA-C-restricted CMV-specific TCR beta clonotypes. Using cumulative public TCR beta family frequency, the authors identified those who carried CMV together with the relevant HLA.

TCRdb processed the reads anew with MiXCR; each CDR3 protein has one entry. The sample contains over 300,000 distinct CDR3 sequences, roughly 9.5% of which appear only once. To note about this clonotype: Its antigen remains unidentified. With a much larger clone just one base away, this may be a read error.

The CDR3 consists of 18 residues. J gave up 1 base and V 1 base, and 13 bases lay outside the gene matches. The germline gives CDR1 SGHVS, CDR2 FQNEAQ. This chain connects TRBV7-8 to TRBJ2-7; TRBD1 matches 7 bases. The TCR comes from a human donor in good health (CMV status not recorded). Some clones in this sample may be carry-over from other donors' samples. Sequenced: PBMCs. The CDR3, as DNA: TGTGCCAGCAGCTTAGGACAACCGGGACAGAATTTATCCTACGAGCAGTACTTC. Translating it yields CASSLGQPGQNLSYEQYF. The full variable domain, completed using reference TRBV7-8 and TRBJ2-7, is GAGVSQSPRYKVAKRGQDVALRCDPISGHVSLFWYQQALGQGPEFLTYFQNEAQLDKSGLPSDRFFAERPEGSVSTLKIQRTQQEDSAVYLCASSLGQPGQNLSYEQYFGPGTRLTVT.